The text below deals with one TCR beta chain. TCRdb's table, derived via immunoSEQ multiplex PCR, lists solely in-frame clones and lacks some. Of about 1.5 million clones listed, about 98% are singletons. CDR1 is SEHNR, CDR2 FQNEAQ, per germline (reference sequence). The CDR3 covers 15 residues. The germline V and J ends were trimmed by 2 bases and 3 bases, with 13 bases remaining between them. The data are from a study of shared clonotypes between healthy human individuals. Sequencing was performed on naive CD4+ T cells sorted from blood. As for subset: CD45RA+ positively selected. The chain employs TRBV7-9 and TRBJ1-1; D unresolved. The sequence was obtained from a man aged 25 to 45 in good health. In nucleotides, the CDR3 is TGTGCCAGCAGCTTATGGAGTAGTTTAGACACTGAAGCTTTCTTT. Translating it yields CASSLWSSLDTEAFF.